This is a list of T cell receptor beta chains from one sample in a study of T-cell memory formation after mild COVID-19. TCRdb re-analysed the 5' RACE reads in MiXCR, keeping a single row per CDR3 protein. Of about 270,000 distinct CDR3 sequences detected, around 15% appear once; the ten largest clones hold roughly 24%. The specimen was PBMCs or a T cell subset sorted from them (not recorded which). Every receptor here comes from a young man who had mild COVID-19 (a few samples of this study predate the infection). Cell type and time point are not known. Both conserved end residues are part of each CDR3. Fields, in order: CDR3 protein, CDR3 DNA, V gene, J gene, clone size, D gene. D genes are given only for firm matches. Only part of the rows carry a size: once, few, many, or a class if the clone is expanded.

CDR3 protein: CASSPWRGPESNQPQHF
CDR3 DNA: TGTGCCAGCAGCCCTTGGCGGGGGCCAGAGAGCAATCAGCCCCAGCATTTT
V gene: TRBV4-2
J gene: TRBJ1-5
clone size: few
D gene: NA

CDR3 protein: CATLLSGQETQYF
CDR3 DNA: TGTGCCACCCTCCTGTCGGGGCAAGAGACCCAGTACTTC
V gene: TRBV3-1
J gene: TRBJ2-5
clone size: NA
D gene: NA

CDR3 protein: CASSKTDTQYF
CDR3 DNA: TGTGCCAGCAGCAAGACAGATACGCAGTATTTT
V gene: TRBV4-2
J gene: TRBJ2-3
clone size: NA
D gene: NA

CDR3 protein: CASSPGPANRELFF
CDR3 DNA: TGTGCCAGCAGCCCGGGACCGGCCAACCGGGAGCTGTTTTTT
V gene: TRBV7-3
J gene: TRBJ2-2
clone size: NA
D gene: NA

CDR3 protein: CASSWTGTGIGNEQFF
CDR3 DNA: TGTGCCAGCAGCTGGACCGGGACAGGAATTGGGAATGAGCAGTTCTTC
V gene: TRBV7-2
J gene: TRBJ2-1
clone size: few
D gene: TRBD1

CDR3 protein: CSADLNTEAFF
CDR3 DNA: TGCAGTGCGGACTTGAACACTGAAGCTTTCTTT
V gene: TRBV20-1
J gene: TRBJ1-1
clone size: NA
D gene: NA

CDR3 protein: CATSREAGFSYEQYF
CDR3 DNA: TGTGCCACCAGCAGAGAGGCAGGCTTCTCCTACGAGCAGTACTTC
V gene: TRBV15
J gene: TRBJ2-7
clone size: few
D gene: NA

CDR3 protein: CSATQGAETEAFF
CDR3 DNA: TGCAGTGCTACCCAGGGGGCAGAAACTGAAGCTTTCTTT
V gene: TRBV20-1
J gene: TRBJ1-1
clone size: many
D gene: TRBD1

CDR3 protein: CASSPLDIQYF
CDR3 DNA: TGTGCCAGCAGCCCGCTAGACATTCAGTACTTC
V gene: TRBV7-9
J gene: TRBJ2-4
clone size: few
D gene: NA

CDR3 protein: CASSQGGSRGGRHTGELFF
CDR3 DNA: TGCGCCAGCAGCCAAGGAGGTAGTCGGGGGGGGCGCCACACCGGGGAGCTGTTTTTT
V gene: TRBV4-1
J gene: TRBJ2-2
clone size: few
D gene: TRBD2

CDR3 protein: CASSSGRDTDTQYF
CDR3 DNA: TGTGCCAGCAGTTCCGGCAGGGACACAGATACGCAGTATTTT
V gene: TRBV6-6
J gene: TRBJ2-3
clone size: few
D gene: NA

CDR3 protein: CASSYPGKRETQYF
CDR3 DNA: TGTGCCAGCTCTTACCCAGGAAAGAGGGAGACCCAGTACTTC
V gene: TRBV18
J gene: TRBJ2-5
clone size: few
D gene: NA

CDR3 protein: CASSLGFGYTF
CDR3 DNA: TGTGCCAGCAGTTTGGGTTTTGGCTACACCTTC
V gene: TRBV28
J gene: TRBJ1-2
clone size: few
D gene: NA

CDR3 protein: CSIPRGSYGYTF
CDR3 DNA: TGCAGCATCCCCCGGGGGTCCTATGGCTACACCTTC
V gene: TRBV29-1
J gene: TRBJ1-2
clone size: NA
D gene: NA

CDR3 protein: CASSSTLPGGKDTQYF
CDR3 DNA: TGTGCCAGCAGCTCTACCCTTCCAGGGGGTAAAGATACGCAGTATTTT
V gene: TRBV21-1
J gene: TRBJ2-3
clone size: few
D gene: NA

CDR3 protein: CASSPGPGGYTF
CDR3 DNA: TGTGCCAGCAGCCCGGGACCTGGGGGCTACACCTTC
V gene: TRBV28
J gene: TRBJ1-2
clone size: once
D gene: NA

CDR3 protein: CAWTKATLGEQYF
CDR3 DNA: TGTGCCTGGACGAAGGCTACCCTGGGGGAGCAGTACTTC
V gene: TRBV30
J gene: TRBJ2-7
clone size: few
D gene: NA